This entry lists 2 T cell receptor beta chains sequenced from one sample in a study of blood T cell repertoires in COVID-19. TCRdb's table, derived via immunoSEQ multiplex PCR, lists solely in-frame clones and lacks some. The data show about 200,000 clones, around 88% seen once. The sequenced sample consisted of PBMCs or T cells enriched from blood (not recorded which). The receptors stem from a man aged 35 to 55 with acute COVID-19.

This chain connects TRBV24-1 to TRBJ1-5; tentatively, D is TRBD1 (5 bases). Per germline, CDR1 KGHDR and CDR2 SFDVKD. Between the trimmed V and J ends, which lost 2 bases and 5 bases, there was a span of 9 bases. This CDR3 spans 14 amino acids. CDR3 coding DNA: TGTGCCACCAGTGATTATTCGACAGATCAGCCCCAGCATTTT. This gives the protein CATSDYSTDQPQHF.

V usage is TRBV5-1 and J usage is TRBJ1-1; D not certain. The ends were cut back, 1 base at V and 3 bases at J, with 7 bases in the middle. This CDR3 has 13 residues. The germline V gene encodes CDR1 SGHRS and CDR2 YFSETQ. The CDR3 reads CASSLHRDTEAFF. CDR3 DNA: TGCGCCAGCAGCTTGCACAGAGACACTGAAGCTTTCTTT.